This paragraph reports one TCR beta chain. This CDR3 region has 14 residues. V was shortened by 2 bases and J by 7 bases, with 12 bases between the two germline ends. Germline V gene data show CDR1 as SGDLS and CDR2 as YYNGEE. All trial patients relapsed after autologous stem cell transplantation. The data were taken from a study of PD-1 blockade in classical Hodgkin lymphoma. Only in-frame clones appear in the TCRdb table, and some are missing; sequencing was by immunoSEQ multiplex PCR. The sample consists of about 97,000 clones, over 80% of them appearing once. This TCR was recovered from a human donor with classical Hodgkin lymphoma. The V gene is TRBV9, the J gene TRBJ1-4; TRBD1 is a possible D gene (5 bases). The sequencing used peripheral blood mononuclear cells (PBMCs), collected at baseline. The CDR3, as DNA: TGTGCCAGCAGCGTGGGGACCGAAACTGAAAAACTGTTTTTT. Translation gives CASSVGTETEKLFF.